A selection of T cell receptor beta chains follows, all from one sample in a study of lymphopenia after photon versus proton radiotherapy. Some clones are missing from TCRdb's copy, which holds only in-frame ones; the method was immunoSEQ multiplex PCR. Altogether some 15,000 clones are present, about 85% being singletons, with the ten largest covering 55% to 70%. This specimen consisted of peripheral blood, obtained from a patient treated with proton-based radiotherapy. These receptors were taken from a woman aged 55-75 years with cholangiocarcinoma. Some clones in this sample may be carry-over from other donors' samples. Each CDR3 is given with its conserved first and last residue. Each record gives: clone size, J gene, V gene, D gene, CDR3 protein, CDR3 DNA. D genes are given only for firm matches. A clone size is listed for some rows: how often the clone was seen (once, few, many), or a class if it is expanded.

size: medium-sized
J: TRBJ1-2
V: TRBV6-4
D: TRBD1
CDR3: CASSGQGLGGYTF
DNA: TGTGCCAGCAGTGGACAGGGCCTGGGGGGCTACACCTTC

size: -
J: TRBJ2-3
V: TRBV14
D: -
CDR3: CASRAASTDTQYF
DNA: TGTGCCAGTAGAGCCGCTAGCACAGATACGCAGTATTTT

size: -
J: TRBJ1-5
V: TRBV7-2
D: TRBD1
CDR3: CASSLGNRGDQPQHF
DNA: TGTGCCAGCAGCTTAGGAAACAGGGGGGACCAGCCCCAGCATTTT

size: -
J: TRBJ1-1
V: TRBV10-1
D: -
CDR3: CASSSGLNTEAFF
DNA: TGCGCCAGCTCAAGCGGGCTGAACACTGAAGCTTTCTTT

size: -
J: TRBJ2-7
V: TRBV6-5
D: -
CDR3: CASKFQGRSVDEQYF
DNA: TGTGCCAGCAAGTTCCAGGGCCGTTCTGTAGACGAGCAGTACTTC

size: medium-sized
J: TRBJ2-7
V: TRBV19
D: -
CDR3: CASSPLAAGGEQYF
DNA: TGTGCCAGTAGTCCTTTGGCAGCTGGAGGGGAGCAGTACTTC

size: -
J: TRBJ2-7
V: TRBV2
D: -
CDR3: CASSVGYEQYF
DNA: TGTGCCAGCAGTGTTGGATACGAGCAGTACTTC

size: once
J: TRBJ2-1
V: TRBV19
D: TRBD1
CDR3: CASSLRPGTGYNEQFF
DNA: TGTGCCAGTAGTCTTCGCCCCGGGACAGGGTACAATGAGCAGTTCTTC

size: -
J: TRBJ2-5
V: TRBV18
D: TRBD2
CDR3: CASSSLSGRQETQYF
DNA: TGTGCCAGCTCATCCCTTAGCGGGAGGCAAGAGACCCAGTACTTC

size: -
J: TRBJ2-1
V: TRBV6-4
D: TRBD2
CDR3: CASSDYGVAGYNEQFF
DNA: TGTGCCAGCAGTGACTATGGGGTAGCGGGGTACAATGAGCAGTTCTTC

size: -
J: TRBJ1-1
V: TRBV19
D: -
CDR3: CASNAGRDTEAFF
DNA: TGTGCCAGTAATGCCGGGAGGGACACTGAAGCTTTCTTT

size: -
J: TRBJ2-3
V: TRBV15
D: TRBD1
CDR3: CATSRDLGRGRTDTQYF
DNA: TGTGCCACCAGCAGAGATCTAGGCAGGGGGCGCACAGATACGCAGTATTTT

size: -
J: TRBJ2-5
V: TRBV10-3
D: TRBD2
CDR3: CAISEPLAGGQETQYF
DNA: TGTGCCATCAGTGAGCCCCTAGCGGGGGGACAAGAGACCCAGTACTTC

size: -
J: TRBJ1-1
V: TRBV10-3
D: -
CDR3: CAISESGGRGTEAFF
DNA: TGTGCCATCAGTGAGTCCGGGGGGCGAGGGACTGAAGCTTTCTTT

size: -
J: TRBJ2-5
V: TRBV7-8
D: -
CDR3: CASSFQGETQYF
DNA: TGTGCCAGCAGCTTTCAGGGGGAGACCCAGTACTTC

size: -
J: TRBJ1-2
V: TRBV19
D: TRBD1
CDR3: CAGYRGTRGYTF
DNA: TGTGCCGGCTACAGGGGTACTCGGGGCTACACCTTC

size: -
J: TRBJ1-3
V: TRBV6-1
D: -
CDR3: CASSQGLIWNTIYF
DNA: TGTGCCAGCAGCCAGGGTCTAATCTGGAACACCATATATTTT

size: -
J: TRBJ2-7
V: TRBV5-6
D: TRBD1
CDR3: CASSSPGTGNEEYF
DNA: TGTGCCAGCAGCTCACCCGGGACAGGGAACGAAGAGTACTTC

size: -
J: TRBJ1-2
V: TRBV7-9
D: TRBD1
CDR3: CASSLPWGQGYGYTF
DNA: TGTGCCAGCAGCCTTCCTTGGGGACAGGGGTATGGCTACACCTTC

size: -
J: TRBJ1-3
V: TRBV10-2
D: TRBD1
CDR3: CASKGAENTIYF
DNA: TGCGCCAGCAAGGGGGCTGAAAACACCATATATTTT

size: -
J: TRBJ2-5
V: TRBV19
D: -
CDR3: CATRRGSRRETQYF
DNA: TGTGCCACTCGGAGGGGGAGTCGACGAGAGACCCAGTACTTC

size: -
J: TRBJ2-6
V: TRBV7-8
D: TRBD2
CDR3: CASSSTGLAVISGANVLTF
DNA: TGTGCCAGCAGCTCAACCGGACTAGCGGTAATCTCTGGGGCCAACGTCCTGACTTTC

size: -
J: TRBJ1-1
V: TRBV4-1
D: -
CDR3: CASSQPGRNTEAFF
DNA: TGCGCCAGCAGCCAGCCGGGACGGAACACTGAAGCTTTCTTT

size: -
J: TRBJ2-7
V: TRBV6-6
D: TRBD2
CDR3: CASSAGVYEQYF
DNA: TGTGCCAGCAGTGCGGGGGTGTACGAGCAGTACTTC

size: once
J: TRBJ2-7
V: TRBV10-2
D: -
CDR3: CASSAGALTGEQYF
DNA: TGCGCCAGCAGCGCCGGGGCCTTAACCGGCGAGCAGTACTTC

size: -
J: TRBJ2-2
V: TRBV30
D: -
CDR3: CAWRLQGTGELFF
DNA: TGTGCCTGGAGACTACAGGGTACCGGGGAGCTGTTTTTT

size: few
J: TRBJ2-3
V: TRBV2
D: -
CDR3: CASGIVEDTQYF
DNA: TGTGCCAGCGGTATAGTGGAAGATACGCAGTATTTT

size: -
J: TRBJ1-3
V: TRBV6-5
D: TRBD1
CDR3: CASSYDRVAGNTIYF
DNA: TGTGCCAGCAGTTACGACAGGGTGGCTGGAAACACCATATATTTT

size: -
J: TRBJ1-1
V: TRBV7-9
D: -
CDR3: CASSLELNTEAFF
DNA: TGTGCCAGCAGCTTAGAATTGAACACTGAAGCTTTCTTT

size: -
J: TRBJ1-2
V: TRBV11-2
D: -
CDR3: CASSKDSPLVGYTF
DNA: TGTGCCAGCAGCAAGGACAGTCCCTTGGTTGGCTACACCTTC

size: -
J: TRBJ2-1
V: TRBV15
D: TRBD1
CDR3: CATRPGQGASNEQFF
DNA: TGTGCCACCAGGCCGGGACAGGGGGCGAGTAATGAGCAGTTCTTC

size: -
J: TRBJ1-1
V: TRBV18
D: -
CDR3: CASSPRRENTEAFF
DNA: TGTGCCAGCTCACCGCGTCGTGAGAACACTGAAGCTTTCTTT

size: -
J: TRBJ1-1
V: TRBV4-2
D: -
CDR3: CASSRRTGNTEAFF
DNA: TGTGCCAGCAGCCGACGTACAGGAAACACTGAAGCTTTCTTT

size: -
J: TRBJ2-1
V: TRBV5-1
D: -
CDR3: CASSLVPNSYNEQFF
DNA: TGCGCCAGCAGCTTGGTTCCGAACTCCTACAATGAGCAGTTCTTC

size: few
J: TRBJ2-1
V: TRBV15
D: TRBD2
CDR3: CATSRVAGGIRNEQFF
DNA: TGTGCCACCAGCAGAGTTGCGGGGGGGATTCGGAATGAGCAGTTCTTC

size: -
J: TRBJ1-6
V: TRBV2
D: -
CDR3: CASSQQGPRGSPLHF
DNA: TGTGCCAGCAGCCAACAGGGCCCGCGAGGTTCACCCCTCCACTTT

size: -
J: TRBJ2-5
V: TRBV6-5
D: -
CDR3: CASTPQGVGGTQYF
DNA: TGTGCCAGCACCCCCCAGGGAGTCGGCGGGACCCAGTACTTC

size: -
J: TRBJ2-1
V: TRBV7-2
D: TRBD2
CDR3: CASSRSFSGTSYNEQFF
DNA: TGTGCCAGCAGCCGATCTTTTTCCGGGACTAGCTACAATGAGCAGTTCTTC

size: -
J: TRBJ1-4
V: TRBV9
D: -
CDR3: CASSVGFGGGTRTNEKLFF
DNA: TGTGCCAGCAGCGTAGGGTTCGGGGGAGGAACAAGAACTAATGAAAAACTGTTTTTT

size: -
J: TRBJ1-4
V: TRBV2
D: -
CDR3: CASSGKGYSTNEKLFF
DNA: TGTGCCAGCAGTGGGAAAGGGTATAGCACTAATGAAAAACTGTTTTTT

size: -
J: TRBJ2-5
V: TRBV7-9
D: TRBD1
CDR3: CASSLSGQPTGEQYF
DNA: TGTGCCAGCAGCTTATCGGGACAGCCAACCGGGGAGCAGTACTTC

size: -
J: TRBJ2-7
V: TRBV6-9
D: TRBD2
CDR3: CASSPRRGEGRYEQYF
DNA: TGTGCCAGCAGTCCCCGGCGTGGGGAGGGAAGATACGAGCAGTACTTC

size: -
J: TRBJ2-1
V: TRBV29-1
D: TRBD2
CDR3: CSVELTSGREQFF
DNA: TGCAGCGTTGAATTGACTAGCGGGAGGGAGCAGTTCTTC

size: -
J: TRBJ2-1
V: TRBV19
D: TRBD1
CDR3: CASRKDRGGNEQFF
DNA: TGTGCCAGTAGAAAGGACAGGGGTGGCAATGAGCAGTTCTTC

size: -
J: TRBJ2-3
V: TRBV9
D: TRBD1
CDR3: CASSVQGASSTDTQYF
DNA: TGTGCCAGCAGCGTACAGGGGGCGTCGAGCACAGATACGCAGTATTTT

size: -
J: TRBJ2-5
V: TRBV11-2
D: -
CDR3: CASSLSAGGETQYF
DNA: TGTGCCAGCAGCTTATCCGCTGGCGGGGAGACCCAGTACTTC

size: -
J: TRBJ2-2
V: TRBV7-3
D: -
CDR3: CASGYSGELFF
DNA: TGTGCCAGCGGTTACTCCGGGGAGCTGTTTTTT

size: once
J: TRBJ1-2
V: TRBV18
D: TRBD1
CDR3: CASSQGQGNYGYTF
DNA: TGTGCCAGCTCACAAGGACAGGGGAACTATGGCTACACCTTC